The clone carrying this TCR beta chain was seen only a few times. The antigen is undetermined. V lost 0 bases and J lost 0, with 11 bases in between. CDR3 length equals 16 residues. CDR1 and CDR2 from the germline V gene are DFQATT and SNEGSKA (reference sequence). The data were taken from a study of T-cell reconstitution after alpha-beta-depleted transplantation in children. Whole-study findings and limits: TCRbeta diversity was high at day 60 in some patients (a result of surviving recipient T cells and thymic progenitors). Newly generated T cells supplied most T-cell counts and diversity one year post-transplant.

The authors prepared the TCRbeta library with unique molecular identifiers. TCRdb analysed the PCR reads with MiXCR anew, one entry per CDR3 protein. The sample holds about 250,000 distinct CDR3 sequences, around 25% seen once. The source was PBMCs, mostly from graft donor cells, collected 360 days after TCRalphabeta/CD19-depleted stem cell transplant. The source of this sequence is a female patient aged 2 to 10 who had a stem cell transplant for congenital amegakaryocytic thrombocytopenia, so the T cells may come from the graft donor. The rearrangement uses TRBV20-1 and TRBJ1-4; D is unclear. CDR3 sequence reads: CSARDLGTATNEKLFF. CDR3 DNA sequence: TGCAGTGCTAGAGATTTGGGCACTGCAACTAATGAAAAACTGTTTTTT.